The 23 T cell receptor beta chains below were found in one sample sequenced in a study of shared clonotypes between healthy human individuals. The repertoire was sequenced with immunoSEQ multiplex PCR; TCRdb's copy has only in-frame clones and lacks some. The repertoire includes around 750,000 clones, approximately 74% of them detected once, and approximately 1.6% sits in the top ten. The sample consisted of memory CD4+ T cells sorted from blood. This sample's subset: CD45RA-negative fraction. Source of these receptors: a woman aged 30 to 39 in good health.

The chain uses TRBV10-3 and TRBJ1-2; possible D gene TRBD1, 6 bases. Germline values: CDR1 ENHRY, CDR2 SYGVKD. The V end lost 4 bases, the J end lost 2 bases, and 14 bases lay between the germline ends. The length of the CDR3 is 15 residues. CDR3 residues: CAISGGGVFNYGYTF. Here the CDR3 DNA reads TGTGCCATCAGTGGAGGGGGGGTCTTCAACTATGGCTACACCTTC.

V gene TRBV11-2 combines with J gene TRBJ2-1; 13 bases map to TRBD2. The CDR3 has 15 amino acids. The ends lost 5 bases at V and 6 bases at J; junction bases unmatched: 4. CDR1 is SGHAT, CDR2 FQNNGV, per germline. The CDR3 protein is CASSKLAGGANEQFF. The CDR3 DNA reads TGTGCCAGCAGCAAACTAGCGGGAGGGGCCAATGAGCAGTTCTTC.

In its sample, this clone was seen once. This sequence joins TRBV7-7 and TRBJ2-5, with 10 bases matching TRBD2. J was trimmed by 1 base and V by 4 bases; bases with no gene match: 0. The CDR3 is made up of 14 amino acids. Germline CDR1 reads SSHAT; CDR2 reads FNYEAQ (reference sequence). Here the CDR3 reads CASSWTSGQETQYF. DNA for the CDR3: TGTGCCAGCAGCTGGACTAGCGGCCAAGAGACCCAGTACTTC.

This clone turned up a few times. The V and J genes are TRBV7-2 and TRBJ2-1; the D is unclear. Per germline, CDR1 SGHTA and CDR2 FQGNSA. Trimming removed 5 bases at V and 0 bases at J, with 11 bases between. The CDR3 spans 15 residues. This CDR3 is CASSSWSSSYNEQFF. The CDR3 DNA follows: TGTGCCAGCAGCAGTTGGAGTAGCTCCTACAATGAGCAGTTCTTC. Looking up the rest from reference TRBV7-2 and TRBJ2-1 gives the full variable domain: GAGVSQSPSNKVTEKGKDVELRCDPISGHTALYWYRQSLGQGLEFLIYFQGNSAPDKSGLPSDRFSAERTGGSVSTLTIQRTQQEDSAVYLCASSSWSSSYNEQFFGPGTRLTVL.

The CDR3 DNA reads TGTGCCAGTGTTGAGCCAAAGGGCGGGACAGATACGCAGTATTTT. Translated, it gives CASVEPKGGTDTQYF. V gene TRBV28 combines with J gene TRBJ2-3, with D possibly being TRBD2 (5 bases). This CDR3 spans 15 amino acids. The V gene's germline CDR1 is MDHEN and CDR2 SYDVKM. Trimming shortened V by 9 bases and J by 3 bases, and 19 bases separated the two germline ends.

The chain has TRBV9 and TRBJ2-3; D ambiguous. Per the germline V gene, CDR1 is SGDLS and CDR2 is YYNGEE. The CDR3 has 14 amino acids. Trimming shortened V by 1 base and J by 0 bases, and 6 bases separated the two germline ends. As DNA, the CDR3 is TGTGCCAGCAGCGTACGCCCTAGCACAGATACGCAGTATTTT. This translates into CASSVRPSTDTQYF.

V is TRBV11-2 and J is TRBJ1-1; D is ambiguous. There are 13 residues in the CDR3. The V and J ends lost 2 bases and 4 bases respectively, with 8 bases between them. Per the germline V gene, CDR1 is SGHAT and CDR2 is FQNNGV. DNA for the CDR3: TGTGCCAGCAGCTTACAGAGTCCCACTGAAGCTTTCTTT. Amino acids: CASSLQSPTEAFF.

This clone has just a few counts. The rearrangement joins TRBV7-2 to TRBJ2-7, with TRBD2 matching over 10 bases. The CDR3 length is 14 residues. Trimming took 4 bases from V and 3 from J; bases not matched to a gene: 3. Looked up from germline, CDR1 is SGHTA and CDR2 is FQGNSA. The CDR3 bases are TGTGCCAGCAGCTCGTTAGCGGGAGGCTACGAGCAGTACTTC. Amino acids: CASSSLAGGYEQYF.

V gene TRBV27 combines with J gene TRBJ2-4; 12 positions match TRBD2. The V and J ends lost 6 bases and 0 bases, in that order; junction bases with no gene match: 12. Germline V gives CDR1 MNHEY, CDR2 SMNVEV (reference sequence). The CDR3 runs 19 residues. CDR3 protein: CASRETSGRWGLAKNIQYF. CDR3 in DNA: TGTGCCAGCAGAGAGACTAGCGGGAGATGGGGGCTAGCCAAAAACATTCAGTACTTC.

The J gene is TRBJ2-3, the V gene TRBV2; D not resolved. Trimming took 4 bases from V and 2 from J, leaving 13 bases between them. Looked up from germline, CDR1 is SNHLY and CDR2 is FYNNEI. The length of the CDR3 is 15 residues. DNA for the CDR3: TGTGCCAGCAGTGGAATCGGGTCCTCCACAGATACGCAGTATTTT. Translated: CASSGIGSSTDTQYF.

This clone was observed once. The CDR3 here is CASRGTGNYEQYF. The CDR3 bases are TGTGCCAGCAGAGGGACAGGGAACTACGAGCAGTACTTC. The V and J genes are TRBV27 and TRBJ2-7; 9 bases line up with TRBD1. The V gene's germline CDR1 is MNHEY and CDR2 SMNVEV (reference sequence). With 6 bases clipped from V and 3 bases from J, the junction kept 3 bases outside the gene matches. The CDR3 consists of 13 residues.

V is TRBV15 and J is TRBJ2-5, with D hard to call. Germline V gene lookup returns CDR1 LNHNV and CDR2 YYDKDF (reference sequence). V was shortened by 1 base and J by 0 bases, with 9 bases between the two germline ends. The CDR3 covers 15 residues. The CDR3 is CATSRGDSNQETQYF. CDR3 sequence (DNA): TGTGCCACCAGCAGAGGCGATAGCAACCAAGAGACCCAGTACTTC.

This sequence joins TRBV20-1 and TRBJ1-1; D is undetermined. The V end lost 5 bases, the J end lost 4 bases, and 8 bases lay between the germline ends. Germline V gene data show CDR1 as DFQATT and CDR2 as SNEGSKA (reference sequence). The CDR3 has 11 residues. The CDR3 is CSAASGTEAFF. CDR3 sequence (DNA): TGCAGTGCTGCCAGTGGCACTGAAGCTTTCTTT.

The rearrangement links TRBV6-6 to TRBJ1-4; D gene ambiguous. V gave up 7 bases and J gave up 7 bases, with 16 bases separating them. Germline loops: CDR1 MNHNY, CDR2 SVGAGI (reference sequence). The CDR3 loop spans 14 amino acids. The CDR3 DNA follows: TGTGCCAGCATTGGAGGAGGAAGAGGTGAAAAACTGTTTTTT. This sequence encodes CASIGGGRGEKLFF.

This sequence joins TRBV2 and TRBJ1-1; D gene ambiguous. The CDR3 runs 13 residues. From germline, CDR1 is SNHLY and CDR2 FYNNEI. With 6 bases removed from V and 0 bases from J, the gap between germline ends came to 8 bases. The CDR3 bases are TGTGCCAGCAGGTATGAGATGAACACTGAAGCTTTCTTT. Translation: CASRYEMNTEAFF.

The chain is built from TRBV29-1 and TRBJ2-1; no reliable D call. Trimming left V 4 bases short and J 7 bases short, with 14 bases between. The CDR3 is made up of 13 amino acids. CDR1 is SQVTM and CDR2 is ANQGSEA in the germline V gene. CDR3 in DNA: TGCAGCGTTGTGGTAGTAGGATGGAATGAGCAGTTCTTC. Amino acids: CSVVVVGWNEQFF.

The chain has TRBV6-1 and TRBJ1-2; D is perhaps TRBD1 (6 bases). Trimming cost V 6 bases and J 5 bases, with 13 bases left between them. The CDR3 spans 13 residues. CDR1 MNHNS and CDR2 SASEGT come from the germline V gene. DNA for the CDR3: TGTGCCAGCAGAAAGGACAGTGGTTATGGCTACACCTTC. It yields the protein CASRKDSGYGYTF.

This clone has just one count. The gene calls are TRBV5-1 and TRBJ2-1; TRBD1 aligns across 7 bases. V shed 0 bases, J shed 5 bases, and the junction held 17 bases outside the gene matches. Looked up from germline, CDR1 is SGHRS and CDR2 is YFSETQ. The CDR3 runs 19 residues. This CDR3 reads CASSLGRWLGTVQDNEQFF. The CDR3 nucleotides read TGCGCCAGCAGCTTGGGTAGATGGCTCGGGACAGTTCAGGACAATGAGCAGTTCTTC.

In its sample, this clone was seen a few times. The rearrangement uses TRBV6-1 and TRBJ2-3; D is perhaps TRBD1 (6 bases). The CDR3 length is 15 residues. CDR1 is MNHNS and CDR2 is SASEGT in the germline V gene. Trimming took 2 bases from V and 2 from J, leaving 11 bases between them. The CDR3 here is CASSERGYHTDTQYF. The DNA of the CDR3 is TGTGCCAGCAGTGAAAGGGGGTACCACACAGATACGCAGTATTTT.

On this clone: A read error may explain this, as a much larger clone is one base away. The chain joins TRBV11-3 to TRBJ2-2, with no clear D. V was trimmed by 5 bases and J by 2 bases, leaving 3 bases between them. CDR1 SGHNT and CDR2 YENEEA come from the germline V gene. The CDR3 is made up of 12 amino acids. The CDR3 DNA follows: TGTGCCAGCAGCCCCAACACCGGGGAGCTGTTTTTT. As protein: CASSPNTGELFF.

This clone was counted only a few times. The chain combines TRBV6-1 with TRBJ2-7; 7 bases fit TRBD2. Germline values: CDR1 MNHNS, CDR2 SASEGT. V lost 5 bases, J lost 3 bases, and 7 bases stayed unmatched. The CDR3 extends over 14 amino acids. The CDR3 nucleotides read TGTGCCAGCAGTAGGAGCGGGGAATTCTACGAGCAGTACTTC. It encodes CASSRSGEFYEQYF.

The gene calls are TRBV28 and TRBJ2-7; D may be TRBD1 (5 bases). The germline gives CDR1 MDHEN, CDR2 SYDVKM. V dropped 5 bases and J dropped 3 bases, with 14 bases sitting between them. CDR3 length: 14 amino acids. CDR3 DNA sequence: TGTGCCAGCAGTGACCTGACAGCCCTCTACGAGCAGTACTTC. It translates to CASSDLTALYEQYF.

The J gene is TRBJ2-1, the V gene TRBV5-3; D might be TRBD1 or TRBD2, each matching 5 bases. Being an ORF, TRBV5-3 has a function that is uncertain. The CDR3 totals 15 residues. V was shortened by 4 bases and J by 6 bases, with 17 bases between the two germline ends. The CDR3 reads CARSPDRPAGNEQFF. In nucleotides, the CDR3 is TGTGCCAGAAGCCCAGACAGACCGGCGGGCAATGAGCAGTTCTTC.